This T cell receptor beta chain was recorded in a study of cytomegalovirus exposure and HLA in healthy donors. Germline V CDR1 and CDR2: MNHEY, SVGAGI. V shed 5 bases and J shed 10 bases, with 12 bases lying between them. This CDR3 spans 13 amino acids. This PCR relied on a set of 60 Vbeta primers and 13 Jbeta primers. Here immunoSEQ multiplex PCR was the method, and the copy in TCRdb shows in-frame clones only, minus some. The profile shows some 190,000 clones, more than 85% of them singletons. On this clone itself: Its antigen is currently unknown.

Points from the study as a whole: Presence/absence analyses treated sequencing depth as roughly uniform across donors.

J is TRBJ1-6 and V is TRBV6-5; D possibly corresponds to TRBD1 (5 bases). The sequence was obtained from a woman younger than 35 in good health and CMV-seronegative. The material sequenced was PBMCs. The CDR3: CASSEGRDSPLHF. In nucleotides, the CDR3 is TGTGCCAGCAGTGAAGGGAGGGACTCACCCCTCCACTTT.